This is a list of T cell receptor beta chains from one sample in a study of T-cell memory formation after mild COVID-19. TCRdb fed the 5' RACE reads into MiXCR, producing one record per CDR3 protein. The data contain 300,000 to 350,000 distinct CDR3 sequences, around 19% of them singletons. Sequencing was carried out using PBMCs or a T cell subset sorted from them (not recorded which). Every receptor here comes from a young man who had mild COVID-19 (a few samples of this study predate the infection). Cell type and time point are not known. Both conserved end residues are part of each CDR3. A D gene is named only where the DNA matches it firmly. Clone size is stated in some rows and not others, as once, few, many or a class when expanded.

clone size,D gene,V gene,J gene,CDR3 DNA,CDR3 protein
few,NA,TRBV3-1,TRBJ2-4,TGTGCCAGCAGCCAAGAATTCAGACTAGCCAAAAACATTCAGTACTTC,CASSQEFRLAKNIQYF
NA,NA,TRBV7-2,TRBJ1-6,TGTGCCAGCAGCTTAGGGGGGTTCTCGCCACCCCTCCACTTT,CASSLGGFSPPLHF
NA,TRBD1,TRBV10-3,TRBJ2-3,TGTGCCATCAGTGGGTTGGGGACAGTCGAAGATACGCAGTATTTT,CAISGLGTVEDTQYF
NA,NA,TRBV6-2/TRBV6-3,TRBJ1-2,TGTGCCAGCAGTTACCAGGGGCTCGGCTATGGCTACACCTTC,CASSYQGLGYGYTF
few,NA,TRBV12-3/TRBV12-4,TRBJ2-7,TGTGCCAGCAGCCTCCGTGGGGGGAACGTCCACGAGCAGTACTTC,CASSLRGGNVHEQYF
few,NA,TRBV6-5,TRBJ1-1,TGTGCCAGCAGTCTCCGGGGGAGAGAAGCTTTCTTT,CASSLRGREAFF
NA,NA,TRBV30,TRBJ1-1,TGTGCCTGGAGTAGGTCGAACACTGAAGCTTTCTTT,CAWSRSNTEAFF
many,TRBD1,TRBV11-2,TRBJ1-6,TGTGCCAGCACCCCGGAAGGACAGGGAGGACTCTCACCCCTCCACTTT,CASTPEGQGGLSPLHF
few,TRBD1,TRBV7-8,TRBJ1-6,TGTGCCAGCAGCCCCGGACAGGGGGCGGCTAATTCACCCCTCCACTTT,CASSPGQGAANSPLHF
NA,TRBD1,TRBV5-1,TRBJ1-1,TGCGCCAGCAGCACGGACAGGGGGACTGAAGCTTTCTTT,CASSTDRGTEAFF
NA,NA,TRBV6-1,TRBJ2-1,TGTGCCAGCACCACGCCGGGACGAAGCGGCTATGAGCAGTTCTTC,CASTTPGRSGYEQFF
NA,NA,TRBV12-3/TRBV12-4,TRBJ2-3,TGTGCCAGCAGCCAGGAAGCAGATACGCAGTATTTT,CASSQEADTQYF